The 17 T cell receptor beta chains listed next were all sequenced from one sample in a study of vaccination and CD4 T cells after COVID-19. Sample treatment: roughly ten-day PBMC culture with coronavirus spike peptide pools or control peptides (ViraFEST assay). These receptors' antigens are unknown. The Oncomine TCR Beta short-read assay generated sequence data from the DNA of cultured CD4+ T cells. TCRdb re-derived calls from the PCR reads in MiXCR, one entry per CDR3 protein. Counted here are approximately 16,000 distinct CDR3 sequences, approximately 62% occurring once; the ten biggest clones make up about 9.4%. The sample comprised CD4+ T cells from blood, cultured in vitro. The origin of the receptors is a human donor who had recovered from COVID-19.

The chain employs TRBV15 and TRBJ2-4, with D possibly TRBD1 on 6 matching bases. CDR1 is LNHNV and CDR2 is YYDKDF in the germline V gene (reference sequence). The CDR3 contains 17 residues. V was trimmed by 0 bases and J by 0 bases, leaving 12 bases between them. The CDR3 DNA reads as TGTGCCACCAGCAGAGATTGGCAGGGGCTAGCCAAAAACATTCAGTACTTC. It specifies CATSRDWQGLAKNIQYF.

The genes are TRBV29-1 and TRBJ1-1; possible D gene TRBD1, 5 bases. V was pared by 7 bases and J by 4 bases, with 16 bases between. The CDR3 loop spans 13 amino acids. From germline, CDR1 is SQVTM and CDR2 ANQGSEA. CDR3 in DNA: TGCAGCGCCCCGGCCCTGAGGGGCACTGAAGCTTTCTTT. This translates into CSAPALRGTEAFF.

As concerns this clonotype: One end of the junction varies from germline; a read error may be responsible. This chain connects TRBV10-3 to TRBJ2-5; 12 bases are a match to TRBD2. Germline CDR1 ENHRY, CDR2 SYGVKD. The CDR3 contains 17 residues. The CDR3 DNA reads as TGTGCCAGCAGTTACTCGGCTAGCGGGAGGGCTGGCGAGACCCAGTACTTC. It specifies CASSYSASGRAGETQYF.

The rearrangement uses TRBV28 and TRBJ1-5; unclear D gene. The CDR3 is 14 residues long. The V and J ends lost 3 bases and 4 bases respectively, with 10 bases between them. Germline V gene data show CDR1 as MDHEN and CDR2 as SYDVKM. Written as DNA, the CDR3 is TGTGCCAGCAGTTTGGGCGCGGGGAATCAGCCCCAGCATTTT. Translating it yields CASSLGAGNQPQHF.

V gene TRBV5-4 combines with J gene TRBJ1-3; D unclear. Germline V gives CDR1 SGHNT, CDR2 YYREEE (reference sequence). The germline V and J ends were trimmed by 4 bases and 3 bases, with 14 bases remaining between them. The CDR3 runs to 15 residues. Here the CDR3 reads CASSPSSAFGNTIYF. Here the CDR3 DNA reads TGTGCCAGCAGCCCAAGCTCGGCCTTTGGAAACACCATATATTTT. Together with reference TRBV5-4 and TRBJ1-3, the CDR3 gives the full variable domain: ETGVTQSPTHLIKTRGQQVTLRCSSQSGHNTVSWYQQALGQGPQFIFQYYREEENGRGNFPPRFSGLQFPNYSSELNVNALELDDSALYLCASSPSSAFGNTIYFGEGSWLTVV.

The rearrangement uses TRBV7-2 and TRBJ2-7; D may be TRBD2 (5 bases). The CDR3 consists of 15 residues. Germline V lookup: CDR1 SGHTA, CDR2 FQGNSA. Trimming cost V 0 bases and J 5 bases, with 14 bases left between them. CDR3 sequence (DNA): TGTGCCAGCAGCTTAGCAGCAGGACCGGGGAACGAGCAGTACTTC. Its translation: CASSLAAGPGNEQYF.

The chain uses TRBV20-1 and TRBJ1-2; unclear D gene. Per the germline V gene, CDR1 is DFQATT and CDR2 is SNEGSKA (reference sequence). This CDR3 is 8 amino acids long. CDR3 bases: TGCGGGGTACATGGCTACACCTTC. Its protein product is CGVHGYTF.

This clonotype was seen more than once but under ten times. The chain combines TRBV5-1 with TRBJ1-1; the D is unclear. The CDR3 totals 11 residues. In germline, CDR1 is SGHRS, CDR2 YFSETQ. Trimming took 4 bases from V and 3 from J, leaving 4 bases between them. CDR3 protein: CASSIDTEAFF. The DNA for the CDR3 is TGCGCCAGCAGCATAGACACTGAAGCTTTCTTT.

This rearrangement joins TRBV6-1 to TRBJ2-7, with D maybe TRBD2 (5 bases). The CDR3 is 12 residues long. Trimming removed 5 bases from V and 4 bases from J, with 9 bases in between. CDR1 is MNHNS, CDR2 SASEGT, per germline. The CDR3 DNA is TGTGCCAGCAGTCGGGATCTTTACGAGCAGTACTTC. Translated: CASSRDLYEQYF.

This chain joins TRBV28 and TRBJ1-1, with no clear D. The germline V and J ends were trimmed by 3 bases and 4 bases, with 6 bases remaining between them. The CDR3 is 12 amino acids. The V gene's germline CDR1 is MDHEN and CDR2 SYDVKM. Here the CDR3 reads CASSLKGTEAFF. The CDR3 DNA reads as TGTGCCAGCAGTTTGAAGGGCACTGAAGCTTTCTTT.

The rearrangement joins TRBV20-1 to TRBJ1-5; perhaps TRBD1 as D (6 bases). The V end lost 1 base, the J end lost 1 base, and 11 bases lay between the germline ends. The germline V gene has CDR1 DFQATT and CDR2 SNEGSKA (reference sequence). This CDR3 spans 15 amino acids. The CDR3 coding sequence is TGCAGTGCTAGAGTGGGGACAACCAGCAATCAGCCCCAGCATTTT. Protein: CSARVGTTSNQPQHF.

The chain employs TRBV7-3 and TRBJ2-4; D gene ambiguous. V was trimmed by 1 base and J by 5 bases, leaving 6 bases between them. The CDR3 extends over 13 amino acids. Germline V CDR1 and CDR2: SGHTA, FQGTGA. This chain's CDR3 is CASSLRPQNIQYF. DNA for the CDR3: TGTGCCAGCAGCTTAAGACCTCAAAACATTCAGTACTTC.

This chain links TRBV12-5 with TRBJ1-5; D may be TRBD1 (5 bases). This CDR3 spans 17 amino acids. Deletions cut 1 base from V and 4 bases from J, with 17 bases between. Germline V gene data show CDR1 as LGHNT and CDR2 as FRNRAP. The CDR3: CASGLAHDRVGNQPQHF. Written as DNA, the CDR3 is TGTGCTAGTGGTTTGGCTCACGACAGAGTAGGGAATCAGCCCCAGCATTTT.

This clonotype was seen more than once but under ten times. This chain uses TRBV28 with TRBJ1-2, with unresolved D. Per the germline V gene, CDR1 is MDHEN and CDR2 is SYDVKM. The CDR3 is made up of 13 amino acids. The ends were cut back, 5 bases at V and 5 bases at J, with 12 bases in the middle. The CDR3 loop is CASSPLGSYGYTF. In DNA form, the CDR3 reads TGTGCCAGCAGTCCGTTAGGGAGTTATGGCTACACCTTC.

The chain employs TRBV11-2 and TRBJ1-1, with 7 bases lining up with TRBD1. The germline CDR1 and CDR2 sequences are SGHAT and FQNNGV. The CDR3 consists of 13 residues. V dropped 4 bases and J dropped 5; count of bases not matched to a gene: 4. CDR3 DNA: TGTGCCAGCAGCTCCTCACAGGGGACTGAAGCTTTCTTT. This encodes CASSSSQGTEAFF.

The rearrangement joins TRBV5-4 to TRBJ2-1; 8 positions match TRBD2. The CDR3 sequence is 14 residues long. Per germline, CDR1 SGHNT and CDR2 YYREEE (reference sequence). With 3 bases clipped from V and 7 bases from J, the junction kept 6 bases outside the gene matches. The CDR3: CASSSMGLVNEQFF. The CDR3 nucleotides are TGTGCCAGCAGCTCGATGGGACTAGTTAATGAGCAGTTCTTC.

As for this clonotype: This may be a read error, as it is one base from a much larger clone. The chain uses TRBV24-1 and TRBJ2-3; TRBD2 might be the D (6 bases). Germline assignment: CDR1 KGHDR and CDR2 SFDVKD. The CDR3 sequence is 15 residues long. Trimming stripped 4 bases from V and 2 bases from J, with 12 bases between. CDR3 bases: TGTGCCACCAGTGACTACAGGACTACCACAGATACGCAGTATTTT. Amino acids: CATSDYRTTTDTQYF.